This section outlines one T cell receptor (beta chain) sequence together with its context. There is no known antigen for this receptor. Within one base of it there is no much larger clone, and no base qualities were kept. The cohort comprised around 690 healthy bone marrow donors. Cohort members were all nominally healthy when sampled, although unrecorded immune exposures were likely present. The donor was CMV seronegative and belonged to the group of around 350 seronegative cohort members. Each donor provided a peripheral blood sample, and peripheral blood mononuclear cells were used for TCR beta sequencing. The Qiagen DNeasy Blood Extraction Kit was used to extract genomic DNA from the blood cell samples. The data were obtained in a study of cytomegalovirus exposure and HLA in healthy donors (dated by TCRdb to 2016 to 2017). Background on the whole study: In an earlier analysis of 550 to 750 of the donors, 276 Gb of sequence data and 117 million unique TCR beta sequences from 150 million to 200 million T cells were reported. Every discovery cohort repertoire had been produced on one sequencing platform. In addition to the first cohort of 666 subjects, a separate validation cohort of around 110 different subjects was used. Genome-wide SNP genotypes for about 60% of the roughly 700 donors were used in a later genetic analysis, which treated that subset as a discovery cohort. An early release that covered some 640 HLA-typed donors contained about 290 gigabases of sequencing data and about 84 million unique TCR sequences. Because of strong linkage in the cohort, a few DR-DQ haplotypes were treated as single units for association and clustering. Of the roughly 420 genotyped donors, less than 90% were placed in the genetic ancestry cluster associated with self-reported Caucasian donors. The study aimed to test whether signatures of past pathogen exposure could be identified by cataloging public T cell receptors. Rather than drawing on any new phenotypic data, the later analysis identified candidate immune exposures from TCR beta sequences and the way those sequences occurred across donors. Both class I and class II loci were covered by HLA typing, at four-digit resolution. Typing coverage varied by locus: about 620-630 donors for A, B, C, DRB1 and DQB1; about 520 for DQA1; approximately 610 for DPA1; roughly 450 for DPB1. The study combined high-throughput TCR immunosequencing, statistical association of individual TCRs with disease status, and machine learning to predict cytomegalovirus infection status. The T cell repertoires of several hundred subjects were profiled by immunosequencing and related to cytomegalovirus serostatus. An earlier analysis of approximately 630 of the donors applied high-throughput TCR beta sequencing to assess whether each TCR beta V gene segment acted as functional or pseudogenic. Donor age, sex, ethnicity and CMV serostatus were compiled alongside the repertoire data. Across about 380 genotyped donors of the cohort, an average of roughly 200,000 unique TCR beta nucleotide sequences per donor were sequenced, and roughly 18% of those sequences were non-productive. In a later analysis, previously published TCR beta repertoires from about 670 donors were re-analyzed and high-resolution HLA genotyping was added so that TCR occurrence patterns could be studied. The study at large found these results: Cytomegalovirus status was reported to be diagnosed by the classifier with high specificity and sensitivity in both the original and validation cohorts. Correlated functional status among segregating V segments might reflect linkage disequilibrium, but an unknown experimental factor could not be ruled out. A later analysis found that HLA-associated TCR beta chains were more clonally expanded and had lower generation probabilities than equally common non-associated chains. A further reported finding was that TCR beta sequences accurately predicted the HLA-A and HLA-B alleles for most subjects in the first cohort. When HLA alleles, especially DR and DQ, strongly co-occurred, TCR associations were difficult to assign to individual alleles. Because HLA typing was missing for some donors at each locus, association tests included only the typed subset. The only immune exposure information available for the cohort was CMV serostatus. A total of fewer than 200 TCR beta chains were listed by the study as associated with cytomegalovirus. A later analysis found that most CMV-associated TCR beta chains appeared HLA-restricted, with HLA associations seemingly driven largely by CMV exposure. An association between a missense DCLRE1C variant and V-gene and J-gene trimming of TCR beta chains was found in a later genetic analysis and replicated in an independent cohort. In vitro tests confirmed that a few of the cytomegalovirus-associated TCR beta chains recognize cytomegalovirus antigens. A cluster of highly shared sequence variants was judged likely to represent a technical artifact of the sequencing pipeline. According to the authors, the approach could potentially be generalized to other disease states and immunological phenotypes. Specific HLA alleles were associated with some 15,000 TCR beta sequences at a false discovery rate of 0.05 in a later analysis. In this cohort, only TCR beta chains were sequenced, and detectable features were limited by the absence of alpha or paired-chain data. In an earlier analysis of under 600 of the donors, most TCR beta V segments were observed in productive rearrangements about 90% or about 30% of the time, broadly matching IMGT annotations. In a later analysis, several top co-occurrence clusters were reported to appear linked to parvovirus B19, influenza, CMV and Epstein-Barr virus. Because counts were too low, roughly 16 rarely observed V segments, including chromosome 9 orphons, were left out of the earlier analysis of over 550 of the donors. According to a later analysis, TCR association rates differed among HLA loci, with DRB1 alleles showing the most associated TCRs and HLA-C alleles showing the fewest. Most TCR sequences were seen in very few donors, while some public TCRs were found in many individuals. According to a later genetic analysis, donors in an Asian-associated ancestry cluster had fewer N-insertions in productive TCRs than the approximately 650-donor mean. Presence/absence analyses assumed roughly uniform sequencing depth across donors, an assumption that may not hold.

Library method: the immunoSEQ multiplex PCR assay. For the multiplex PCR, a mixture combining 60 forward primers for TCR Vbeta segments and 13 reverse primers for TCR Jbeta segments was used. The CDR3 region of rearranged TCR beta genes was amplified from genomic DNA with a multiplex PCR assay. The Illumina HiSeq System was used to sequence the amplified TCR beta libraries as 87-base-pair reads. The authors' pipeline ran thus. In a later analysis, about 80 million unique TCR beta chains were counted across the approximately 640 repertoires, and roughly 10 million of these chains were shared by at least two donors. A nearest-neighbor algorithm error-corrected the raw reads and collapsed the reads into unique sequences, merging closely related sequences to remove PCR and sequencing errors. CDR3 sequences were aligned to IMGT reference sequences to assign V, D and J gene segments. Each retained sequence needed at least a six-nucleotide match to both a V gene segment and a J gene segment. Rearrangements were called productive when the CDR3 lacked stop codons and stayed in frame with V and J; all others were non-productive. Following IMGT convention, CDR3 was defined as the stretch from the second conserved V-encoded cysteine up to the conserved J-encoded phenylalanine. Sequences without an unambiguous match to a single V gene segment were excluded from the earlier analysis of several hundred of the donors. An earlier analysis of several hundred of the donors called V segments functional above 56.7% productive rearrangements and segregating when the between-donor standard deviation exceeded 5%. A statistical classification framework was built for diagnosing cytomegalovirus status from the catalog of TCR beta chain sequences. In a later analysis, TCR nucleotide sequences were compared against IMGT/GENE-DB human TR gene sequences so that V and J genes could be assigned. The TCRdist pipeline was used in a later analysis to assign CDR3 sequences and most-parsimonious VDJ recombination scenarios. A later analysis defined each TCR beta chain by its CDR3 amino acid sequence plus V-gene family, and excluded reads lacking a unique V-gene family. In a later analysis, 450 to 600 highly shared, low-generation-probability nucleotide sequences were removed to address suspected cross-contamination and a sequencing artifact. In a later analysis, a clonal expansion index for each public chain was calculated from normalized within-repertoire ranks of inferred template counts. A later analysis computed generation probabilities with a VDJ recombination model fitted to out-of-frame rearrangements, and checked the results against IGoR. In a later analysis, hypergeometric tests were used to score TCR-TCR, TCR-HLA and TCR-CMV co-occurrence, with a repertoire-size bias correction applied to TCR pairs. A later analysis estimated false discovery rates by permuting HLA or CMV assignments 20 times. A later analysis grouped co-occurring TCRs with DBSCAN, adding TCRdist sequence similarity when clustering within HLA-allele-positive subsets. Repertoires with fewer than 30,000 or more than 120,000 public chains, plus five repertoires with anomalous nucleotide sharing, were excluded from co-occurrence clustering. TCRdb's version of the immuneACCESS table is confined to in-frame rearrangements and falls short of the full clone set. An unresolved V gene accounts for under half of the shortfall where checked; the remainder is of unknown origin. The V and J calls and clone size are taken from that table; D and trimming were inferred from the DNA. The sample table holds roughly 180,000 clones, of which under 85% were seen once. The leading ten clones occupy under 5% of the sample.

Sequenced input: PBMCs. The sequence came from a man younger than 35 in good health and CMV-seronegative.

The CDR3 region has the sequence CASSIVGGGETQYF. In nucleotides, the sequence is TGTGCCAGTAGTATAGTGGGGGGTGGGGAGACCCAGTACTTC. Here the chain combines TRBV19 and TRBJ2-5; the D gene is perhaps TRBD2, on 6 matching bases. The CDR3 goes from the cysteine to the phenylalanine over 14 residues. Just CDR3 DNA is preserved here, 42 bases in frame from base 1. For CDR1 and CDR2, the germline V gene (reference sequence) lists LNHDA and SQIVND. V and J are truncated by 1 base and 5 bases respectively, leaving an intervening sequence of 11 bases. The CDR3 plus the reference TRBV19 and TRBJ2-5 genes for the other parts give the full variable domain: DGGITQSPKYLFRKEGQNVTLSCEQNLNHDAMYWYRQDPGQGLRLIYYSQIVNDFQKGDIAEGYSVSREKKESFPLTVTSAQKNPTAFYLCASSIVGGGETQYFGPGTRLLVL.